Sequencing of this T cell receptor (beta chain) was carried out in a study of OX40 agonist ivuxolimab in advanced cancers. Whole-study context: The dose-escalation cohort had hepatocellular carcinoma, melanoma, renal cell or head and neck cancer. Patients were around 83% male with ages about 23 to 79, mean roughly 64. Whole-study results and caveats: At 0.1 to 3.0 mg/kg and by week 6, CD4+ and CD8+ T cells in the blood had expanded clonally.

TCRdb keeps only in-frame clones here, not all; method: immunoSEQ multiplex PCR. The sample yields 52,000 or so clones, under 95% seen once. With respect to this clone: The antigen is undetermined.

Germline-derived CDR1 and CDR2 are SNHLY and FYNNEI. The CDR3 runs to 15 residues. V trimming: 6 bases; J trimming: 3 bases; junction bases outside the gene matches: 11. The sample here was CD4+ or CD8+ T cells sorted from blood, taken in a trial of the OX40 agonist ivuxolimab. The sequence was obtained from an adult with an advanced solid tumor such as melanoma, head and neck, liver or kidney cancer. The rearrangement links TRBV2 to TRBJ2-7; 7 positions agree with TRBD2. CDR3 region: CASRVGLSGYYEQYF. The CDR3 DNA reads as TGTGCCAGCAGGGTGGGACTAAGCGGCTACTACGAGCAGTACTTC. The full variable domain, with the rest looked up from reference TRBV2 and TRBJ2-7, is EPEVTQTPSHQVTQMGQEVILRCVPISNHLYFYWYRQILGQKVEFLVSFYNNEISEKSEIFDDQFSVERPDGSNFTLKIRSTKLEDSAMYFCASRVGLSGYYEQYFGPGTRLTVT.